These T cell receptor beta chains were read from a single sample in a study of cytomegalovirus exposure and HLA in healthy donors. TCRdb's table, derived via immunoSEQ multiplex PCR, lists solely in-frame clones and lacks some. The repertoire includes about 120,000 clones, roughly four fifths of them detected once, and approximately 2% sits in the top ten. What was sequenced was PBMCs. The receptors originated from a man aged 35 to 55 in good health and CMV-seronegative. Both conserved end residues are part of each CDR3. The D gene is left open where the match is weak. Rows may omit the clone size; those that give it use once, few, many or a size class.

cdr3_aa: CASSLGQVSYEQYF; cdr3_nt: TGTGCCAGCAGCTTAGGACAGGTTTCCTACGAGCAGTACTTC; cdr3_length: 14; clone_size: -; v_call: TRBV7-2; d_call: -; j_call: TRBJ2-7
cdr3_aa: CASSVDTPYNSPLHF; cdr3_nt: TGTGCCAGCAGCGTGGACACACCCTATAATTCACCCCTCCACTTT; cdr3_length: 15; clone_size: -; v_call: TRBV5-4; d_call: -; j_call: TRBJ1-6
cdr3_aa: CASSSQGQTGELFF; cdr3_nt: TGTGCCAGCAGTTCCCAGGGACAGACCGGGGAGCTGTTTTTT; cdr3_length: 14; clone_size: -; v_call: TRBV2; d_call: TRBD1; j_call: TRBJ2-2
cdr3_aa: CASSLGMRETQYF; cdr3_nt: TGCGCCAGCAGCTTGGGTATGAGAGAGACCCAGTACTTC; cdr3_length: 13; clone_size: -; v_call: TRBV5-1; d_call: -; j_call: TRBJ2-5
cdr3_aa: CASGFPGNPNYGYTF; cdr3_nt: TGTGCCAGCGGCTTTCCAGGGAACCCCAACTATGGCTACACCTTC; cdr3_length: 15; clone_size: -; v_call: TRBV27; d_call: -; j_call: TRBJ1-2
cdr3_aa: CASSVGGGASLLYNEQFF; cdr3_nt: TGTGCCAGCAGCGTAGGGGGGGGCGCTTCGCTACTTTACAATGAGCAGTTCTTC; cdr3_length: 18; clone_size: -; v_call: TRBV9; d_call: -; j_call: TRBJ2-1
cdr3_aa: CASSVGLAENQETQYF; cdr3_nt: TGTGCCAGCAGTGTGGGACTAGCGGAGAATCAAGAGACCCAGTACTTC; cdr3_length: 16; clone_size: -; v_call: TRBV2; d_call: TRBD2; j_call: TRBJ2-5
cdr3_aa: CASSLAGTGKYEQYF; cdr3_nt: TGTGCCAGCAGCTTGGCCGGAACAGGGAAGTACGAGCAGTACTTC; cdr3_length: 15; clone_size: -; v_call: TRBV5-6; d_call: -; j_call: TRBJ2-7
cdr3_aa: CARSDSQETQYF; cdr3_nt: TGTGCCCGATCCGACAGCCAAGAGACCCAGTACTTC; cdr3_length: 12; clone_size: once; v_call: TRBV30; d_call: -; j_call: TRBJ2-5
cdr3_aa: CASSQDSEGQHPLGGELFF; cdr3_nt: TGCGCCAGCAGCCAAGATTCCGAGGGACAGCATCCACTCGGGGGGGAGCTGTTTTTT; cdr3_length: 19; clone_size: -; v_call: TRBV4-3; d_call: TRBD1; j_call: TRBJ2-2
cdr3_aa: CASSAQGATGDTQYF; cdr3_nt: TGTGCCAGCAGTGCGCAGGGGGCGACGGGAGATACGCAGTATTTT; cdr3_length: 15; clone_size: -; v_call: TRBV6-1; d_call: TRBD1; j_call: TRBJ2-3
cdr3_aa: CASSPTSGIGGNEQFF; cdr3_nt: TGTGCCAGCAGCCCAACTAGCGGGATCGGAGGCAATGAGCAGTTCTTC; cdr3_length: 16; clone_size: -; v_call: TRBV5-4; d_call: TRBD2; j_call: TRBJ2-1
cdr3_aa: CASSQEQILAGVWDEQFF; cdr3_nt: TGTGCCAGCAGCCAAGAGCAGATACTAGCGGGAGTGTGGGATGAGCAGTTCTTC; cdr3_length: 18; clone_size: -; v_call: TRBV14; d_call: TRBD2; j_call: TRBJ2-1
cdr3_aa: CASSEVQGAGYGYTF; cdr3_nt: TGTGCCAGCAGTGAGGTTCAGGGGGCGGGCTATGGCTACACCTTC; cdr3_length: 15; clone_size: -; v_call: TRBV6-4; d_call: TRBD1; j_call: TRBJ1-2
cdr3_aa: CASGYYEQYF; cdr3_nt: TGTGCCAGCGGGTACTACGAGCAGTACTTC; cdr3_length: 10; clone_size: -; v_call: TRBV28; d_call: -; j_call: TRBJ2-7
cdr3_aa: CASSDRTDASPLHF; cdr3_nt: TGCGCCAGCAGCGACCGGACAGATGCTTCACCCCTCCACTTT; cdr3_length: 14; clone_size: -; v_call: TRBV5-1; d_call: -; j_call: TRBJ1-6
cdr3_aa: CASSVGLAGHEQYF; cdr3_nt: TGTGCCAGCAGTGTAGGCCTAGCGGGGCATGAGCAGTACTTC; cdr3_length: 14; clone_size: -; v_call: TRBV2; d_call: TRBD2; j_call: TRBJ2-7
cdr3_aa: CAWRGTVEAFF; cdr3_nt: TGTGCCTGGAGGGGGACAGTTGAAGCTTTCTTT; cdr3_length: 11; clone_size: -; v_call: TRBV30; d_call: TRBD1; j_call: TRBJ1-1
cdr3_aa: CASSDRARQNGYTF; cdr3_nt: TGTGCCAGCAGCGACAGAGCGCGCCAGAATGGCTACACCTTC; cdr3_length: 14; clone_size: once; v_call: TRBV7-9; d_call: -; j_call: TRBJ1-2
cdr3_aa: CASSQAAPDTQYF; cdr3_nt: TGTGCCAGCAGCCAAGCGGCACCAGATACGCAGTATTTT; cdr3_length: 13; clone_size: -; v_call: TRBV7-2; d_call: -; j_call: TRBJ2-3
cdr3_aa: CASSIGTGLDGYTF; cdr3_nt: TGTGCCAGCAGCATTGGGACAGGACTCGATGGCTACACCTTC; cdr3_length: 14; clone_size: -; v_call: TRBV5-6; d_call: TRBD1; j_call: TRBJ1-2
cdr3_aa: CASSPGTSLDEQYF; cdr3_nt: TGTGCCAGCAGCCCGGGGACATCGCTGGACGAGCAGTACTTC; cdr3_length: 14; clone_size: -; v_call: TRBV5-4; d_call: -; j_call: TRBJ2-7
cdr3_aa: CASSGGLNYGYTF; cdr3_nt: TGTGCCAGTAGTGGGGGCCTTAACTATGGCTACACCTTC; cdr3_length: 13; clone_size: -; v_call: TRBV19; d_call: -; j_call: TRBJ1-2
cdr3_aa: CASSLVGTGGGDTQYF; cdr3_nt: TGCGCCAGCAGCTTGGTGGGGACAGGGGGTGGAGATACGCAGTATTTT; cdr3_length: 16; clone_size: -; v_call: TRBV5-1; d_call: TRBD1; j_call: TRBJ2-3
cdr3_aa: CASSFWPRDSETQYF; cdr3_nt: TGTGCCAGCAGTTTTTGGCCACGGGACAGCGAGACCCAGTACTTC; cdr3_length: 15; clone_size: -; v_call: TRBV27; d_call: TRBD1; j_call: TRBJ2-5
cdr3_aa: CASRGQGSNTIYF; cdr3_nt: TGTGCCAGCAGGGGGCAGGGCAGCAACACCATATATTTT; cdr3_length: 13; clone_size: -; v_call: TRBV28; d_call: -; j_call: TRBJ1-3
cdr3_aa: CASSRRESSEQFF; cdr3_nt: TGTGCCAGCTCACGCCGGGAAAGCAGTGAGCAGTTCTTC; cdr3_length: 13; clone_size: -; v_call: TRBV18; d_call: -; j_call: TRBJ2-1
cdr3_aa: CASSPPGQGSPAF; cdr3_nt: TGCGCCAGCAGCCCCCCGGGACAGGGGAGTCCGGCCTTC; cdr3_length: 13; clone_size: -; v_call: TRBV5-1; d_call: TRBD1; j_call: TRBJ1-2